The sample holds many counts of the clone carrying this TCR beta chain. This sample is drawn from a study of human T cells and chemical hapten exposure. Indicated time point: patch test 2, 6 weeks after DPC sensitization. Treatment of the sample: therapeutic diphenylcyclopropenone sensitization with weekly scalp DPC. It was from unfractionated whole blood that total RNA was extracted. The CDR3 length is 13 residues. V lost 3 bases to trimming and J lost 11 bases, with 14 bases between them. Germline V gene sequence: CDR1 SGHTA, CDR2 FQGNSA. TCRdb passed the RACE reads through MiXCR, listing each CDR3 protein once. This sample yields approximately 75,000 distinct CDR3 sequences, of which 7.5% to 9.5% are seen a single time; about 3.5% belongs to the top ten.

Sample: whole blood, taken in connection with sensitization to the hapten diphenylcyclopropenone (DPC). The sequence was obtained from a woman aged 45 to 65 with alopecia areata. Some clones in this sample may be carry-over from other donors' samples. The J gene is TRBJ1-5, the V gene TRBV7-2, with a possible D match to TRBD1 (5 bases). CDR3 region: CASSLVGRGAQHF. The DNA of the CDR3 is TGTGCCAGCAGCTTGGTCGGTCGGGGGGCCCAGCATTTT.